These 32 T cell receptor beta chains came from one sample sequenced in a study of T cells after yellow fever vaccination. Via MiXCR, TCRdb re-called the 5' RACE reads, giving one row per CDR3 protein. The data contain some 350,000 distinct CDR3 sequences, under 14% of them singletons. Source: PBMCs, taken on the day of the first yellow fever vaccination. The receptor source for this set is a man aged 18 to 29 who received the YFV17D yellow fever vaccine.

This clonotype was counted between two and nine times. The chain joins TRBV5-1 to TRBJ2-1; 7 bases agree with TRBD1. From germline, CDR1 is SGHRS and CDR2 YFSETQ. The CDR3 loop spans 16 amino acids. Trimming cost V 4 bases and J 5 bases; bases outside gene matches: 12. This CDR3 reads CASSLTPWTGDNEQFF. The CDR3 nucleotides are TGCGCCAGCAGCCTAACCCCTTGGACAGGCGACAATGAGCAGTTCTTC.

This chain joins TRBV12-3 or TRBV12-4 and TRBJ2-2, with D perhaps TRBD2 (5 bases). The CDR3 length is 13 residues. Trimming cost V 7 bases and J 7 bases, with 13 bases left between them. The DNA for the CDR3 is TGTGCCAGCATCTCTAGCCTTGGCGGGGAGCTGTTTTTT. Its translation: CASISSLGGELFF.

The chain employs TRBV18 and TRBJ2-7, with no clear D. Trimming removed 0 bases from V and 7 bases from J, with 10 bases in between. Germline V gives CDR1 KGHSH, CDR2 LQKENI. The length of the CDR3 is 13 residues. CDR3 DNA: TGTGCCAGCTCACCACCGGGCATTCATGAGCAGTACTTC. The encoded protein is CASSPPGIHEQYF.

This clonotype came up a few times. The chain uses TRBV7-8 and TRBJ2-1, with D maybe TRBD2 (7 bases). In germline, CDR1 is SGHVS, CDR2 FQNEAQ. CDR3 length: 15 residues. V lost 3 bases and J 3 bases, leaving 12 bases between the germline ends. This CDR3 is CASSFGGGLYNEQFF. CDR3 in DNA: TGTGCCAGCAGCTTCGGCGGGGGCCTCTACAATGAGCAGTTCTTC.

V and J are TRBV5-8 and TRBJ2-3, with 8 positions matching TRBD2. CDR1 and CDR2 (germline): SGHTS, YDEGEE. This CDR3 contains 14 residues. The V and J ends lost 3 bases and 4 bases, in that order; junction bases with no gene match: 4. The CDR3 DNA is TGTGCCAGCAGCTCGGGGGGGCTCGCAGATACGCAGTATTTT. Its protein product is CASSSGGLADTQYF. Full variable domain (outside the CDR3, taken from reference TRBV5-8 and TRBJ2-3): EAGVTQSPTHLIKTRGQQATLRCSPISGHTSVYWYQQALGLGLQFLLWYDEGEERNRGNFPPRFSGRQFPNYSSELNVNALELEDSALYLCASSSGGLADTQYFGPGTRLTVL.

This clonotype was found many times. The V gene is TRBV29-1, the J gene TRBJ2-3, with no clear D. The germline CDR1 and CDR2 sequences are SQVTM and ANQGSEA. V dropped 4 bases and J dropped 5 bases, with 4 bases sitting between them. This CDR3 region has 10 residues. The CDR3 DNA sequence: TGCAGCGTTGCTCAAGATACGCAGTATTTT. Protein product: CSVAQDTQYF.

This clonotype was recorded once. This chain joins TRBV19 and TRBJ1-5; TRBD1 aligns across 7 bases. V lost 0 bases and J lost 2; bases outside the gene matches: 13. The CDR3 extends over 19 amino acids. Germline lookup yields CDR1 LNHDA and CDR2 SQIVND (reference sequence). The CDR3 bases are TGTGCCAGTAGTATAGATCTATGGAAGGGGGCGATACGCAATCAGCCCCAGCATTTT. As protein: CASSIDLWKGAIRNQPQHF.

The chain has TRBV6-1 and TRBJ2-6; a weak D match, TRBD1 (5 bases). CDR3 size: 14 residues. The V end was cut by 10 bases, the J end by 3 bases, with 13 bases between. Germline values: CDR1 MNHNS, CDR2 SASEGT. Here the CDR3 DNA reads TGTGCCACCCTTAGGGGCGGTGGGGCCAACGTCCTGACTTTC. Its translation: CATLRGGGANVLTF.

The DNA of the CDR3 is TGCAGTGCTAGCGCCGGAGCGGGGGTAGGGGAGACCCAGTACTTC. Its translation is CSASAGAGVGETQYF. The chain is built from TRBV20-1 and TRBJ2-5; 8 bases are a match to TRBD2. Unmatched junction bases numbered 11, after V lost 3 bases and J lost 5 bases. This CDR3 region has 15 residues. Germline values: CDR1 DFQATT, CDR2 SNEGSKA (reference sequence).

This clonotype was seen ten or more times. The V gene is TRBV5-1, the J gene TRBJ2-7; D is tentatively TRBD1 or TRBD2 (5 bases each). Germline CDR1 reads SGHRS; CDR2 reads YFSETQ. V was trimmed by 0 bases and J by 2 bases, leaving 12 bases between them. The CDR3 sequence is 15 residues long. CDR3 sequence (DNA): TGCGCCAGCAGCTTGGACGGGACCCCCACCTACGAGCAGTACGTC. Encoded protein: CASSLDGTPTYEQYV.

This clonotype was picked up many times. The CDR3 loop reads CASSLNRENTGELFF. The DNA of the CDR3 is TGCGCCAGCAGCTTGAACAGGGAGAACACCGGGGAGCTGTTTTTT. The J gene is TRBJ2-2, the V gene TRBV5-1; the D gene is possibly TRBD1 (6 bases). V dropped 1 base and J dropped 1 base, with 8 bases sitting between them. The CDR3 covers 15 residues. The germline CDR1 and CDR2 sequences are SGHRS and YFSETQ.

This clonotype turned up a few times. This chain connects TRBV7-9 to TRBJ2-7, with D possibly matching TRBD1 (6 bases). V gave up 0 bases and J gave up 12 bases, with 12 bases separating them. The CDR3 sequence is 12 residues long. Germline V CDR1 and CDR2: SEHNR, FQNEAQ (reference sequence). The CDR3 sequence is CASSLARGLPYF. The CDR3 coding sequence is TGTGCCAGCAGCTTAGCCAGGGGTCTGCCGTACTTC.

Turning to this clonotype: Just one base apart from a much larger clone, this may be a read error. The V call is TRBV29-1, the J call TRBJ2-3; D is ambiguous. V was pared by 8 bases and J by 4 bases, with 16 bases between. The CDR3 consists of 13 residues. Germline V CDR1 and CDR2: SQVTM, ANQGSEA. The CDR3 nucleotides are TGCAGCATTGTTTGGAGTTCGGCAGATACGCAGTATTTT. It specifies CSIVWSSADTQYF.

The V and J genes are TRBV27 and TRBJ2-2; the D is unclear. V lost 8 bases and J lost 3, with 4 bases in between. CDR1 is MNHEY, CDR2 SMNVEV, per germline (reference sequence). This CDR3 has 11 residues. CDR3 residues: CASGDTGELFF. In DNA, the CDR3 is TGTGCCAGCGGGGACACCGGGGAGCTGTTTTTT.

This clonotype has at least ten counts. The CDR3 sequence: CASSLTSGATDTQYF. DNA for the CDR3: TGTGCCAGCAGCCTAACATCCGGGGCCACAGATACGCAGTATTTT. V usage is TRBV7-9 and J usage is TRBJ2-3, with D tentatively TRBD1 or TRBD2 (5 bases each). Deletions cut 5 bases from V and 2 bases from J, with 14 bases between. The CDR3 totals 15 residues. CDR1 and CDR2 from the germline V gene are SEHNR and FQNEAQ (reference sequence).

The chain is built from TRBV20-1 and TRBJ2-3; tentative D call: TRBD2 (7 bases). The CDR3 has 15 residues. The V end lost 3 bases, the J end lost 0 bases, and 13 bases lay between the germline ends. Looked up from germline, CDR1 is DFQATT and CDR2 is SNEGSKA (reference sequence). As DNA, the CDR3 is TGCAGTGCTAGGGGAGGGGGTTCTAGCACAGATACGCAGTATTTT. The encoded protein is CSARGGGSSTDTQYF.

The table lists this clonotype with a few counts. The chain carries TRBV11-1 and TRBJ1-2; 7 positions agree with TRBD1. The CDR3 runs to 18 residues. The germline V gene encodes CDR1 SGHAT and CDR2 FQDESV (reference sequence). Trimming at V came to 4 bases and at J to 9 bases, leaving 23 bases not matched to a gene. The CDR3 reads CASSSIRGQEAGARRYTF. CDR3 DNA: TGTGCCAGCAGCTCTATCCGAGGACAGGAGGCTGGGGCTAGGCGCTACACCTTC.

At least ten counts were recorded for this clonotype. The rearrangement uses TRBV29-1 and TRBJ2-7, with 8 bases that match TRBD1. The CDR3 extends over 13 amino acids. The germline CDR1 and CDR2 sequences are SQVTM and ANQGSEA. V lost 6 bases and J lost 5; bases outside the gene matches: 9. In nucleotides, the CDR3 is TGCAGCGTAAGGGACAGGTTTCCGGACGAGCAGTACTTC. Translating gives CSVRDRFPDEQYF.

Remarks on this clonotype: A read error may be the cause here, since a much bigger clone is one base away. This chain links TRBV7-9 with TRBJ2-3, with D maybe TRBD2 (5 bases). CDR1 and CDR2 (germline): SEHNR, FQNEAQ (reference sequence). The length of the CDR3 is 17 residues. The CDR3: CTSSLGHGIRSTDTQYF. CDR3 nucleotide sequence: TGTACCAGCAGCTTAGGTCACGGGATTCGGAGCACAGATACGCAGTATTTT.

This clonotype was seen repeatedly, ten times or more. The chain uses TRBV24-1 and TRBJ2-2, with D perhaps matching TRBD2 (6 bases). Germline CDR1 is KGHDR and CDR2 is SFDVKD. CDR3 size: 12 residues. V lost 9 bases to trimming and J lost 4 bases, with 8 bases between them. CDR3 sequence (DNA): TGTGCCACCCGGCGGGGCACCGGGGAGCTGTTTTTT. It encodes CATRRGTGELFF.

Points on this clonotype: Since a much larger clone is just one base distant, this may be a read error. The CDR3 nucleotides are TGCAGTGCTAGACGGCTGGGGCTTTATGGCTACACCTTC. Protein product: CSARRLGLYGYTF. This rearrangement joins TRBV20-1 to TRBJ1-2; D possibly corresponds to TRBD1 (5 bases). There are 13 residues in the CDR3. Germline V CDR1 and CDR2: DFQATT, SNEGSKA (reference sequence). Trimming left V 2 bases short and J 5 bases short, with 12 bases between.

The CDR3 DNA reads as TGTGCCAGCTCACCACCGTTCTGGCGGGGGGGCACAGATACGCAGTATTTT. Amino acids: CASSPPFWRGGTDTQYF. The chain has TRBV18 and TRBJ2-3, with TRBD2 matching over 8 bases. From germline, CDR1 is KGHSH and CDR2 LQKENI. There are 17 residues in the CDR3. Trimming removed 0 bases from V and 1 base from J; junction bases left unmatched: 6.

The chain links TRBV7-3 to TRBJ2-3; possibly TRBD1 or TRBD2 for D (6 bases each). The CDR3 totals 15 residues. The germline V gene has CDR1 SGHTA and CDR2 FQGTGA. V was pared by 1 base and J by 1 base, with 9 bases between. The CDR3 DNA reads TGTGCCAGCAGCTTAAGAAGGGGGGGCACAGATACGCAGTATTTT. This sequence encodes CASSLRRGGTDTQYF.

V is TRBV6-5 and J is TRBJ2-1; the D gene is possibly TRBD2 (5 bases). Germline CDR1 reads MNHEY; CDR2 reads SVGAGI. CDR3 length: 8 residues. CDR3 sequence reads: CAAGEQFF. CDR3 coding DNA: TGTGCTGCGGGTGAGCAGTTCTTC.

V usage is TRBV7-2 and J usage is TRBJ1-2, with D hard to call. Germline V lookup: CDR1 SGHTA, CDR2 FQGNSA. There are 10 residues in the CDR3. Trimming took 8 bases from V and 8 from J, leaving 9 bases between them. The CDR3 bases are TGTGCCAGCGGGGAAGGCGGCTACACCTTC. Translation: CASGEGGYTF.

The chain has TRBV2 and TRBJ2-3; D remains unclear. The CDR3 contains 13 residues. Germline CDR1 SNHLY, CDR2 FYNNEI. V was cut by 7 bases and J by 2 bases, with 10 bases left in between. The CDR3 reads CASMKENTDTQYF. For the CDR3, the DNA is TGTGCCAGCATGAAGGAAAACACAGATACGCAGTATTTT.

This clonotype was detected only a few times. The chain recombines TRBV4-2 with TRBJ1-2, with TRBD1 matching 7 bases. Unmatched junction bases numbered 15, after V lost 1 base and J lost 7 bases. The CDR3 is made up of 17 amino acids. Germline V gene data show CDR1 as LGHNA and CDR2 as YNFKEQ. The DNA of the CDR3 is TGTGCCAGCAGCCAAGGCAGGATACAGGGGAAGTTGGGTGGCTACACCTTC. Amino acids: CASSQGRIQGKLGGYTF.

This clonotype came up a few times. The chain is built from TRBV14 and TRBJ1-1; D ambiguous. Deletions cut 1 base from V and 1 base from J, with 4 bases between. Germline V gene data show CDR1 as SGHDN and CDR2 as FVKESK. The CDR3 has 13 residues. This CDR3 reads CASSQGWNTEAFF. CDR3 in DNA: TGTGCCAGCAGCCAAGGCTGGAACACTGAAGCTTTCTTT. The whole variable domain, remainder taken from reference TRBV14 and TRBJ1-1, is EAGVTQFPSHSVIEKGQTVTLRCDPISGHDNLYWYRRVMGKEIKFLLHFVKESKQDESGMPNNRFLAERTGGTYSTLKVQPAELEDSGVYFCASSQGWNTEAFFGQGTRLTVV.

The chain recombines TRBV5-1 with TRBJ1-1; D may be TRBD1 (5 bases). The CDR3 runs to 14 residues. Germline CDR1 is SGHRS and CDR2 is YFSETQ. Deletions cut 5 bases from V and 2 bases from J, with 13 bases between. CDR3 sequence (DNA): TGCGCCAGCAGTAACGGGGGTTATAACACTGAAGCTTTCTTT. It yields the protein CASSNGGYNTEAFF.

This clonotype was counted a few times. The chain joins TRBV27 to TRBJ2-1, with 7 positions matching TRBD1. Trimming took 2 bases from V and 2 from J; bases not matched to a gene: 3. Germline V gives CDR1 MNHEY, CDR2 SMNVEV (reference sequence). CDR3 size: 15 residues. The CDR3 coding sequence is TGTGCCAGCAGTTTAGCCAGGGGGACCTACAATGAGCAGTTCTTC. Residues: CASSLARGTYNEQFF.

The table lists this clonotype with a few counts. The V call is TRBV7-2, the J call TRBJ2-3; TRBD2 aligns across 10 bases. CDR3 length: 17 amino acids. V shed 3 bases, J shed 0 bases, and the junction held 6 bases outside the gene matches. Per germline, CDR1 SGHTA and CDR2 FQGNSA. The DNA for the CDR3 is TGTGCCAGCAGCTTTACTAGCGGGGCGCCTAGCACAGATACGCAGTATTTT. It specifies CASSFTSGAPSTDTQYF. Full variable domain (remainder filled in from reference TRBV7-2 and TRBJ2-3): GAGVSQSPSNKVTEKGKDVELRCDPISGHTALYWYRQSLGQGLEFLIYFQGNSAPDKSGLPSDRFSAERTGGSVSTLTIQRTQQEDSAVYLCASSFTSGAPSTDTQYFGPGTRLTVL.

V and J are TRBV20-1 and TRBJ2-3; 13 nucleotides match TRBD2. CDR3 length: 17 residues. J lost 5 bases, V lost 1 base, and 9 bases had no gene match. Germline V gene sequence: CDR1 DFQATT, CDR2 SNEGSKA (reference sequence). The CDR3 loop reads CSARGPGLAGRRDTQYF. CDR3 nucleotides: TGCAGTGCTAGAGGACCGGGACTAGCGGGGAGACGAGATACGCAGTATTTT.